These 21 T cell receptor beta chains were all obtained from the same sample, sequenced in a study of shared clonotypes between healthy human individuals. TCRdb's table, derived via immunoSEQ multiplex PCR, lists solely in-frame clones and lacks some. The table includes about 2,500,000 clones, around nine tenths detected once. What was sequenced was naive CD4+ T cells sorted from blood. As to subset: CD45RA+ positively selected. These receptors were taken from a man younger than 35 in good health.

The chain combines TRBV7-2 with TRBJ1-2; 7 bases are a match to TRBD1. Germline V lookup: CDR1 SGHTA, CDR2 FQGNSA. The CDR3 spans 16 residues. V trimming: 5 bases; J trimming: 4 bases; junction bases outside the gene matches: 13. The CDR3 region is CASSPHTGQSFYGYTF. CDR3 DNA: TGTGCCAGCAGCCCACACACGGGACAGTCGTTCTATGGCTACACCTTC.

V is TRBV5-1 and J is TRBJ2-3; D remains unclear. Trimming removed 4 bases from V and 1 base from J, with 16 bases in between. The CDR3 length is 16 residues. Germline assignment: CDR1 SGHRS and CDR2 YFSETQ. The CDR3 bases are TGCGCCAGCAGCAACGTAAAATATAAGGGCACAGATACGCAGTATTTT. Its protein product is CASSNVKYKGTDTQYF.

The DNA for the CDR3 is TGCAGTGCTAGTGACAACAATGAGCAGTTCTTC. This translates into CSASDNNEQFF. The chain is built from TRBV20-1 and TRBJ2-1; no clear D. CDR1 is DFQATT, CDR2 SNEGSKA, per germline (reference sequence). V was shortened by 3 bases and J by 5 bases, with 5 bases between the two germline ends. The CDR3 covers 11 residues.

The gene calls are TRBV7-9 and TRBJ1-6; 10 bases match TRBD1. Germline values: CDR1 SEHNR, CDR2 FQNEAQ (reference sequence). V shed 3 bases, J shed 10 bases, and the junction held 6 bases outside the gene matches. This CDR3 spans 15 amino acids. The chain's CDR3 is CASSFSGTGESPLHF. Here the CDR3 DNA reads TGTGCCAGCAGCTTTTCCGGGACAGGGGAGTCACCCCTCCACTTT.

The rearrangement uses TRBV14 and TRBJ1-2; tentatively, D is TRBD1 (5 bases). Germline assignment: CDR1 SGHDN and CDR2 FVKESK. The CDR3 has 15 amino acids. V was trimmed by 1 base and J by 3 bases, leaving 12 bases between them. CDR3 in DNA: TGTGCCAGCAGCCAAGGGCCGGGGGTCTACTATGGCTACACCTTC. Protein sequence: CASSQGPGVYYGYTF.

The rearrangement links TRBV15 to TRBJ2-3; D is perhaps TRBD2 (5 bases). Germline values: CDR1 LNHNV, CDR2 YYDKDF (reference sequence). Trimming removed 5 bases at V and 7 bases at J, with 16 bases between. This CDR3 is 14 amino acids long. This CDR3 reads CATSLRTGPYTQYF. The CDR3 region has the DNA TGTGCCACCAGCCTTCGGACTGGACCCTATACGCAGTATTTT. Drawing the rest from reference TRBV15 and TRBJ2-3, the complete variable domain is DAMVIQNPRYQVTQFGKPVTLSCSQTLNHNVMYWYQQKSSQAPKLLFHYYDKDFNNEADTPDNFQSRRPNTSFCFLDIRSPGLGDTAMYLCATSLRTGPYTQYFGPGTRLTVL.

On this clone itself: In the same sample, other DNA sequences code for this CDR3. The rearrangement links TRBV5-4 to TRBJ1-2; D perhaps matches TRBD1 (5 bases). The germline gives CDR1 SGHNT, CDR2 YYREEE (reference sequence). V dropped 1 base and J dropped 4 bases, with 11 bases sitting between them. The CDR3 runs to 14 residues. The CDR3 loop is CASSLTQGAYGYTF. For the CDR3, the DNA is TGTGCCAGCAGCTTGACGCAGGGAGCCTATGGCTACACCTTC.

The rearrangement uses TRBV6-5 and TRBJ1-2, with D maybe TRBD1 (5 bases). Trimming took 4 bases from V and 8 from J, leaving 20 bases between them. In germline, CDR1 is MNHEY, CDR2 SVGAGI. There are 15 residues in the CDR3. CDR3 amino acids: CASSLLGQGKNGYTF. The CDR3 bases are TGTGCCAGCAGTTTACTCGGGCAGGGAAAAAACGGCTACACCTTC.

This clone appeared a single time. This chain links TRBV27 with TRBJ2-7, with 12 nucleotides matching TRBD1. The length of the CDR3 is 13 residues. V lost 6 bases and J lost 7; bases outside the gene matches: 4. In germline, CDR1 is MNHEY, CDR2 SMNVEV (reference sequence). The CDR3 DNA reads TGTGCCAGCAGGGGACAGGGGGCGGGGGAGCAGTACTTC. Its translation: CASRGQGAGEQYF.

This sequence joins TRBV5-6 and TRBJ1-5; D unresolved. This CDR3 has 14 amino acids. Trimming took 2 bases from V and 5 from J, leaving 11 bases between them. CDR1 and CDR2 (germline): SGHDT, YYEEEE. The CDR3 reads CASSLGVGDQPQHF. The CDR3 DNA is TGTGCCAGCAGCTTAGGAGTTGGGGATCAGCCCCAGCATTTT.

This sequence joins TRBV7-2 and TRBJ2-7; D may correspond to TRBD1 or TRBD2 (5 bases each). Per the germline V gene, CDR1 is SGHTA and CDR2 is FQGNSA. Trimming stripped 5 bases from V and 2 bases from J, with 10 bases between. The CDR3 runs 13 residues. CDR3 in amino acids: CASSTGTTYEQYF. The CDR3 DNA is TGTGCCAGCAGCACGGGGACCACCTACGAGCAGTACTTC. The full variable domain, completed using reference TRBV7-2 and TRBJ2-7, is GAGVSQSPSNKVTEKGKDVELRCDPISGHTALYWYRQSLGQGLEFLIYFQGNSAPDKSGLPSDRFSAERTGGSVSTLTIQRTQQEDSAVYLCASSTGTTYEQYFGPGTRLTVT.

The chain links TRBV5-5 to TRBJ2-7, with D possibly called TRBD1 or TRBD2 (5 bases each). V lost 1 base and J 2 bases, leaving 13 bases between the germline ends. This CDR3 comprises 15 residues. Germline V gives CDR1 SGHKS, CDR2 YYEKEE (reference sequence). CDR3 DNA sequence: TGTGCCAGCAGCTTGAAGGGGACGGACACCTACGAGCAGTACTTC. Protein product: CASSLKGTDTYEQYF.

The chain links TRBV30 to TRBJ1-6; unclear D gene. The CDR3 is 13 amino acids. The V gene's germline CDR1 is GTSNPN and CDR2 SVGIG (reference sequence). V lost 4 bases and J lost 8, with 12 bases in between. CDR3 in amino acids: CAWTKREDSPLHF. CDR3 nucleotides: TGTGCCTGGACAAAAAGGGAGGATTCACCCCTCCACTTT.

This clone was picked up one time. Other DNA sequences in this sample translate to the same CDR3. The rearrangement links TRBV5-5 to TRBJ2-6; no definite D call. CDR3 length: 13 residues. With 0 bases removed from V and 4 bases from J, the gap between germline ends came to 2 bases. Germline CDR1 is SGHKS and CDR2 is YYEKEE (reference sequence). The DNA for the CDR3 is TGTGCCAGCAGCTTGGCGGGGGCCAACGTCCTGACTTTC. Translating it yields CASSLAGANVLTF.

V and J are TRBV19 and TRBJ2-1; 9 bases fit TRBD2. The CDR3 is 15 residues long. Trimming cost V 5 bases and J 6 bases; bases outside gene matches: 8. Germline V CDR1 and CDR2: LNHDA, SQIVND (reference sequence). The CDR3 coding sequence is TGTGCCAGTAGTCTTCCGGGACTAGCCTCCAATGAGCAGTTCTTC. Translated, it gives CASSLPGLASNEQFF.

On this clone itself: Other nucleotide sequences in the sample specify the same CDR3. The chain combines TRBV18 with TRBJ2-7; 11 nucleotides match TRBD2. This CDR3 has 16 amino acids. The germline V gene encodes CDR1 KGHSH and CDR2 LQKENI. Trimming at V came to 2 bases and at J to 1 base, leaving 4 bases not matched to a gene. Here the CDR3 DNA reads TGTGCCAGCTCACCAACTGGGACTAGCGGATCCTACGAGCAGTACTTC. Amino acids: CASSPTGTSGSYEQYF.

The J gene is TRBJ2-6, the V gene TRBV5-4; possibly TRBD1 for D (6 bases). Trimming cost V 4 bases and J 2 bases, with 13 bases left between them. The CDR3 spans 16 residues. The germline CDR1 and CDR2 sequences are SGHNT and YYREEE (reference sequence). CDR3 bases: TGTGCCAGCAGCCATGACAGGAAAACTGGGGCCAACGTCCTGACTTTC. Amino acids: CASSHDRKTGANVLTF.

Of note for this clone: Other DNA sequences in the same sample also yield this CDR3. The chain employs TRBV10-1 and TRBJ1-1; D perhaps matches TRBD1 (5 bases). Trimming removed 3 bases from V and 2 bases from J, with 7 bases in between. Germline CDR1 reads WNHNN; CDR2 reads SYGVQD (reference sequence). This CDR3 comprises 13 residues. The CDR3, as DNA: TGCGCCAGCAGTGACAGGGTAAACACTGAAGCTTTCTTT. It encodes CASSDRVNTEAFF.

The rearrangement joins TRBV5-1 to TRBJ1-1; the D is unclear. This CDR3 spans 13 amino acids. Germline V gene data show CDR1 as SGHRS and CDR2 as YFSETQ. Trimming took off 5 bases at V and 1 base at J, with 9 bases between the two ends. The CDR3 reads CASRLHENTEAFF. CDR3 nucleotide sequence: TGCGCCAGCAGATTACACGAGAACACTGAAGCTTTCTTT.

Remarks on this clone: Other DNA sequences within the sample encode an identical CDR3. The chain uses TRBV5-1 and TRBJ1-1, with D maybe TRBD1 (6 bases). The ends were cut back, 4 bases at V and 2 bases at J, with 9 bases in the middle. CDR3 length: 13 residues. Germline V CDR1 and CDR2: SGHRS, YFSETQ. DNA of the CDR3: TGCGCCAGCAGCACACAGGGAAACACTGAAGCTTTCTTT. Translating it yields CASSTQGNTEAFF.

The genes are TRBV10-3 and TRBJ2-1, with D tentatively TRBD1 (6 bases). The V gene lost 6 bases and the J gene lost 8 bases, with 14 bases spanning the gap. The CDR3 has 13 amino acids. Germline V gene sequence: CDR1 ENHRY, CDR2 SYGVKD. The CDR3 coding sequence is TGTGCCATCAGCAGGGGATTGGGTGATGAGCAGTTCTTC. This translates into CAISRGLGDEQFF.